These 11 T cell receptor beta chains were sequenced from one sample in a study of metastatic and nonmetastatic thyroid tumors. TCRdb re-called the PCR reads through MiXCR. This sample yields about 4,700 clones, of which roughly a quarter are seen a single time; 10% to 13% belongs to the top ten. Each patient went into thyroid surgery without having received any treatment. The sample taken for sequencing was tumor tissue. These receptors all come from a male donor with papillary thyroid cancer or a benign thyroid nodule (not recorded which). Some clones in this sample may be carry-over from other donors' samples.

This clone was observed a handful of times. This sequence joins TRBV28 and TRBJ2-1, with TRBD2 matching over 9 bases. The V and J ends lost 2 bases and 9 bases, in that order; junction bases with no gene match: 14. Germline V lookup: CDR1 MDHEN, CDR2 SYDVKM. The CDR3 covers 17 residues. The CDR3 region has the DNA TGTGCCAGCAGTTTACCCACGGCTAGCGGGAAATTGGGTGAGCAGTTCTTC. This gives the protein CASSLPTASGKLGEQFF.

This clone was counted between two and nine times. V gene TRBV6-5 combines with J gene TRBJ2-7; 11 bases are shared with TRBD1. This CDR3 region has 16 residues. From germline, CDR1 is MNHEY and CDR2 SVGAGI. After removal of 2 bases from V and 7 bases from J, the junction contained 10 bases not matched to a gene. CDR3 protein: CASSYPRTGGRNEQYV. Here the CDR3 DNA reads TGTGCCAGCAGTTACCCCCGGACAGGGGGCAGAAATGAGCAGTACGTC.

The chain employs TRBV20-1 and TRBJ1-1; 8 positions agree with TRBD1. Germline V lookup: CDR1 DFQATT, CDR2 SNEGSKA (reference sequence). CDR3 length: 15 amino acids. The junction had 10 bases not matched to a gene; V was cut back by 3 bases and J by 4 bases. For the CDR3, the DNA is TGCAGTGCTAGGGCAGGGGGCACCACCTCCACTGAAGCTTTCTTT. Its protein product is CSARAGGTTSTEAFF.

This clone was seen more than once but under ten times. The junction departs from the called germline gene at one end, perhaps through a read error. This sequence joins TRBV6-5 and TRBJ1-5, with unresolved D. CDR1 is MNHEY and CDR2 is SVGAGI in the germline V gene. The CDR3 spans 15 residues. DNA of the CDR3: TGTGCCAGCAGTCACTCGGCAGGAACGGGACAGCCCCAGCATTTT. Its protein is CASSHSAGTGQPQHF.

The gene calls are TRBV20-1 and TRBJ1-1, with 8 nucleotides matching TRBD1. The CDR3 is 17 amino acids. V shed 5 bases and J 2 bases; nucleotides not matched to a gene: 16. Germline values: CDR1 DFQATT, CDR2 SNEGSKA (reference sequence). In nucleotides, the CDR3 is TGCAGTGCTCTGGGGTCCAGGGGGCGGTATCTAAACACTGAAGCTTTCTTT. Its protein is CSALGSRGRYLNTEAFF.

The sample holds a few counts of this clone. The gene calls are TRBV28 and TRBJ2-7, with 9 bases fitting TRBD2. Germline CDR1 MDHEN, CDR2 SYDVKM. With 2 bases clipped from V and 4 bases from J, the junction kept 9 bases outside the gene matches. The CDR3 spans 16 residues. The chain's CDR3 is CASSLPSAGGPYEQYF. The CDR3 DNA reads TGTGCCAGCAGTTTACCCTCGGCGGGAGGGCCATACGAGCAGTACTTC. The full variable domain, rest sourced from reference TRBV28 and TRBJ2-7, is DVKVTQSSRYLVKRTGEKVFLECVQDMDHENMFWYRQDPGLGLRLIYFSYDVKMKEKGDIPEGYSVSREKKERFSLILESASTNQTSMYLCASSLPSAGGPYEQYFGPGTRLTVT.

Relative to its sample, this clone is medium-sized. The chain couples TRBV10-3 to TRBJ2-1; TRBD1 aligns across 9 bases. The V and J ends lost 6 bases and 7 bases, in that order; junction bases with no gene match: 10. This CDR3 has 15 residues. The germline CDR1 and CDR2 sequences are ENHRY and SYGVKD. CDR3 DNA: TGTGCCATCAGCTCGGACAGGGGAAACGGGAATGAGCAGTTCTTC. Translating it yields CAISSDRGNGNEQFF.

This clone is labeled medium-sized. The chain links TRBV7-3 to TRBJ2-5; D not certain. The CDR3 is made up of 15 amino acids. With 1 base removed from V and 1 base from J, the gap between germline ends came to 10 bases. Germline loops: CDR1 SGHTA, CDR2 FQGTGA. CDR3 sequence (DNA): TGTGCCAGCAGCTTAAGTGGGCAGCCCCAAGAGACCCAGTACTTC. It codes for CASSLSGQPQETQYF.

The J gene is TRBJ2-1, the V gene TRBV11-1; 7 nucleotides line up with TRBD1. The CDR3 runs 16 residues. Germline CDR1 and CDR2: SGHAT and FQDESV (reference sequence). V lost 3 bases, J lost 10 bases, and 15 bases stayed unmatched. The CDR3 bases are TGTGCCAGCAGCTTGGGACAGTGGGCCGTCGGGGAAGAGCAGTTCTTC. Its translation: CASSLGQWAVGEEQFF.

This clone was counted a single time. The V gene is TRBV20-1, the J gene TRBJ2-1; D is ambiguous. Germline CDR1 reads DFQATT; CDR2 reads SNEGSKA (reference sequence). Deletions cut 1 base from V and 4 bases from J, with 8 bases between. The CDR3 spans 13 residues. The CDR3 region is CSARGRDYNEQFF. The CDR3 coding sequence is TGCAGTGCTAGAGGTAGAGATTACAATGAGCAGTTCTTC.

The V and J genes are TRBV6-1 and TRBJ1-2, with D possibly being TRBD1 (5 bases). The CDR3 sequence is 15 residues long. Germline CDR1 reads MNHNS; CDR2 reads SASEGT. V was cut by 0 bases and J by 3 bases, with 11 bases left in between. CDR3 residues: CASSEAPQGHYGYTF. In DNA form, the CDR3 reads TGTGCCAGCAGTGAAGCGCCCCAGGGACACTATGGCTACACCTTC.